The 6 T cell receptor beta chains in this list originate from one sample, sequenced in a study of T cells after yellow fever vaccination. TCRdb recomputed calls from the 5' RACE reads with MiXCR, one row per CDR3 protein. Of a few hundred thousand distinct CDR3 sequences in the sample, about 17% were seen once. The specimen was PBMCs, collected 4 to 6 days after the first yellow fever vaccination. These receptors were collected from a man younger than 35 who received the YFV17D yellow fever vaccine.

The chain employs TRBV5-1 and TRBJ2-1; D gene uncertain. Trimming pared 4 bases from V and 3 bases from J, leaving 11 bases between. Looked up from germline, CDR1 is SGHRS and CDR2 is YFSETQ. This CDR3 comprises 14 residues. The CDR3 DNA reads TGCGCCAGCAGCCAATCGACAAACTACAATGAGCAGTTCTTC. As protein: CASSQSTNYNEQFF.

The sample holds a few counts of this clonotype. The chain has TRBV9 and TRBJ2-1, with TRBD2 matching 7 bases. The J segment lost 2 bases and the V segment lost 4 bases, leaving 12 bases of the junction unmatched. CDR1 is SGDLS and CDR2 is YYNGEE in the germline V gene. This CDR3 contains 17 residues. CDR3 in DNA: TGTGCCAGCAGCCCTAGGGACTATTCCATGACCTACAATGAGCAGTTCTTC. This codes for CASSPRDYSMTYNEQFF.

This chain connects TRBV12-3 or TRBV12-4 to TRBJ2-3; 14 nucleotides agree with TRBD2. Trimming took 4 bases from V and 0 from J; bases not matched to a gene: 9. This CDR3 is 19 amino acids long. The CDR3 is CASSSTSGTSGGSTDTQYF. In DNA form, the CDR3 reads TGTGCCAGCAGTTCAACTTCCGGGACTAGCGGGGGTAGCACAGATACGCAGTATTTT.

The chain employs TRBV27 and TRBJ2-3; tentative D call: TRBD1 (7 bases). The CDR3 is made up of 13 amino acids. Trimming removed 10 bases at V and 6 bases at J, with 17 bases between. Germline CDR1 MNHEY, CDR2 SMNVEV (reference sequence). DNA for the CDR3: TGTGCCACCGGGGAGGACAGGTTTGATACGCAGTATTTT. The encoded protein is CATGEDRFDTQYF.

This clonotype was seen repeatedly, ten times or more. V and J are TRBV6-1 and TRBJ1-2; TRBD1 is a possible D gene (6 bases). Germline CDR1 reads MNHNS; CDR2 reads SASEGT. The CDR3 totals 15 residues. Trimming stripped 6 bases from V and 1 base from J, with 15 bases between. The CDR3 spells CASSPGGAGNYGYTF. The CDR3 DNA is TGTGCCAGCAGCCCCGGGGGGGCCGGTAACTATGGCTACACCTTC.

This clonotype was seen more than once but under ten times. The chain uses TRBV6-1 and TRBJ2-7, with TRBD2 as a possible D gene (6 bases). The V gene's germline CDR1 is MNHNS and CDR2 SASEGT. The V and J ends lost 2 bases and 5 bases respectively, with 19 bases between them. This CDR3 contains 16 residues. The CDR3, as DNA: TGTGCCAGCAGTGAAATGGTGGGAGGACCTCCCAACGAGCAGTACGTC. This codes for CASSEMVGGPPNEQYV.